This T cell receptor (beta chain) was recovered during a study of cytomegalovirus exposure and HLA in healthy donors. Study-wide findings and caveats: According to the study, around 160 TCR beta chains were cytomegalovirus-associated.

Per the germline V gene, CDR1 is SGHNT and CDR2 is YYREEE (reference sequence). The CDR3 is made up of 12 amino acids. Trimming left V 3 bases short and J 3 bases short, with 7 bases between. Note on this clone: Antigen specificity is unknown.

The PCR was carried out with 60 Vbeta primers and 13 Jbeta primers. Original processing methods: A later analysis tallied some 84 million unique TCR beta chains, 8.5 million to 11 million of them shared. Here immunoSEQ multiplex PCR was the method, and the copy in TCRdb shows in-frame clones only, minus some. D and trimming come from the DNA, and the V and J calls and clone size come from that table. The sample yields 98,000 or so clones, 76% seen once. Sequencing input: PBMCs. This receptor was obtained from a man in his forties or fifties in good health and CMV-seronegative. This rearrangement joins TRBV5-4 to TRBJ2-7; unclear D gene. CDR3 amino acids: CASSSASYEQYF. The CDR3 bases are TGTGCCAGCAGCTCCGCTAGCTACGAGCAGTACTTC.